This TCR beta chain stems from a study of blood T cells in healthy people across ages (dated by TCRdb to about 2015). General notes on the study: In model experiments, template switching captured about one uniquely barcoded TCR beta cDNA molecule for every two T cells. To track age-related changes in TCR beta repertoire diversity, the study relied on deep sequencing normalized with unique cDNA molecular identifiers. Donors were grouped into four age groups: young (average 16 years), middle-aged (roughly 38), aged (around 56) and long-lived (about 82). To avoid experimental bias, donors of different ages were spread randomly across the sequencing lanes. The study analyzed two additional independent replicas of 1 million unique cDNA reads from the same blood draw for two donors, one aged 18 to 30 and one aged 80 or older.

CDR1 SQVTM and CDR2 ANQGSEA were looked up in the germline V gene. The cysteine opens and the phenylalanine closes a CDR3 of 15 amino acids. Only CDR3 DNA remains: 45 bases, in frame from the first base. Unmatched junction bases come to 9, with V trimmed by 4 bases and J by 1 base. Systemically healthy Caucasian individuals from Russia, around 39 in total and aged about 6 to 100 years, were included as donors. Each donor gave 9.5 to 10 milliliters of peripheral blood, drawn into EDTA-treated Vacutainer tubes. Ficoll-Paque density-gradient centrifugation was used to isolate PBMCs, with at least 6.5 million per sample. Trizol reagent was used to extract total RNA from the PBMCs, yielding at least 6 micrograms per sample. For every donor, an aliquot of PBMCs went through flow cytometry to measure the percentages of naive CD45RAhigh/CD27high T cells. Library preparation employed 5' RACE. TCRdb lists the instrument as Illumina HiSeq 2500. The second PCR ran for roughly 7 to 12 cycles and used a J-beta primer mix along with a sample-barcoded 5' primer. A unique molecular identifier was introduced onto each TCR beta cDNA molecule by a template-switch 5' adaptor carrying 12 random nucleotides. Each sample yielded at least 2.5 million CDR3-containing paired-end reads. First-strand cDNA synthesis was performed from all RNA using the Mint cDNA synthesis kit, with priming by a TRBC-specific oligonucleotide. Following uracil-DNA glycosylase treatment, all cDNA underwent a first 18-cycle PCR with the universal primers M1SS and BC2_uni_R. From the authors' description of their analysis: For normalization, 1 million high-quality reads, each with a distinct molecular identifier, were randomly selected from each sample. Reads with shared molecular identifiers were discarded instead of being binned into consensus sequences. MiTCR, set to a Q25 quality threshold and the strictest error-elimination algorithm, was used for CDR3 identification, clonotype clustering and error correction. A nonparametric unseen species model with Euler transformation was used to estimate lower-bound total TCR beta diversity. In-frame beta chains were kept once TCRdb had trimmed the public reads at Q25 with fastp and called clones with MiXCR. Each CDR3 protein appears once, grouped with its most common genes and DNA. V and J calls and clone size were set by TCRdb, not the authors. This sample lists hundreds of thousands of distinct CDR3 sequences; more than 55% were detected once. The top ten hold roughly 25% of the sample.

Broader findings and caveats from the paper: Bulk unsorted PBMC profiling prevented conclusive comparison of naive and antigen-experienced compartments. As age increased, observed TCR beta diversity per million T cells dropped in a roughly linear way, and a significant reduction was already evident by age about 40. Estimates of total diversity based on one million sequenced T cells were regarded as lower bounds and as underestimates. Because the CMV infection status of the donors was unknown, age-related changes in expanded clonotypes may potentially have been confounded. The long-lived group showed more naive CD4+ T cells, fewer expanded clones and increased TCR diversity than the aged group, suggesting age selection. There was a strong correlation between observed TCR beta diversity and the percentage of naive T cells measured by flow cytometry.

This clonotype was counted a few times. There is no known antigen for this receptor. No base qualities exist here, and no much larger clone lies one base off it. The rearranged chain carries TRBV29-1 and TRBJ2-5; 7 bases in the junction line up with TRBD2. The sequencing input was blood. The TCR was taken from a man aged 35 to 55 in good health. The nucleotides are TGCAGCGTTGCGGGGGGTTCAGGGCTCCAAGAGACCCAGTACTTC. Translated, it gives CSVAGGSGLQETQYF.